The rows below give T cell receptor beta chains drawn from one sample of a study of CD8 T cells in ankylosing spondylitis. TCRdb ran MiXCR on the 5' RACE reads and lists one entry per CDR3 protein. The sample lists roughly 350,000 distinct CDR3 sequences; under 8.5% were seen once. Sequenced sample: blood, either unsorted or a sorted T cell fraction (not recorded which). The receptors originated from a male donor with ankylosing spondylitis. CDR3s include the opening cysteine and the closing phenylalanine or tryptophan. Each record gives: V gene, D gene, J gene, clone size, CDR3 protein, CDR3 DNA. The D gene is left open where the match is weak. Clone size is shown for a subset of rows, as once, few, many or a class of expanded clone.

TRBV5-1	NA	TRBJ1-1	few	CASSLGSRAFF	TGCGCCAGCAGCTTGGGAAGTCGGGCTTTCTTT
TRBV6-2/TRBV6-3	NA	TRBJ2-7	NA	CASSTLGHEQYF	TGTGCCAGCAGCACCTTAGGACACGAGCAGTACTTC
TRBV12-3/TRBV12-4	NA	TRBJ2-7	many	CASTKQASYEQYF	TGTGCCAGCACTAAACAGGCTTCCTACGAGCAGTACTTC
TRBV4-2	NA	TRBJ1-6	few	CASSQALENSPLHF	TGTGCCAGCAGCCAAGCATTAGAGAATTCACCCCTCCACTTT
TRBV21-1	NA	TRBJ1-1	NA	CASSKIRVDLNTEAFF	TGTGCCAGCAGCAAGATCCGGGTTGACTTGAACACTGAAGCTTTCTTT
TRBV12-3/TRBV12-4	NA	TRBJ2-7	few	CASSFQSSGYEQYF	TGTGCCAGCAGTTTCCAGTCGAGCGGCTACGAGCAGTACTTC
TRBV5-1	TRBD2	TRBJ2-1	many	CASSELAGAYNEQFF	TGCGCCAGCAGCGAACTAGCGGGGGCCTACAATGAGCAGTTCTTC
TRBV28	NA	TRBJ2-7	few	CASSNWDTSSYEQYF	TGTGCCAGCAGCAATTGGGATACAAGCTCCTACGAGCAGTACTTC
TRBV5-1	TRBD2	TRBJ2-1	few	CASSLALAGLRGEQFF	TGCGCCAGCAGCTTGGCGCTAGCGGGACTAAGAGGTGAGCAGTTCTTC
TRBV9	NA	TRBJ2-5	few	CASSALQGGRYKYF	TGTGCCAGCAGCGCCCTACAGGGAGGGAGATACAAGTACTTC
TRBV27	NA	TRBJ2-1	many	CASSDYNEQFF	TGTGCCAGCAGTGACTACAATGAGCAGTTCTTC
TRBV7-6	NA	TRBJ2-3	few	CASSLEVDTQYF	TGTGCCAGCAGCTTAGAGGTCGATACGCAGTATTTT
TRBV29-1	NA	TRBJ1-4	NA	CSVEEMNEKLFF	TGCAGCGTTGAAGAGATGAATGAAAAACTGTTTTTT
TRBV6-5	TRBD1	TRBJ2-5	NA	CASVDRAVNLLQETQYF	TGTGCCAGCGTTGACAGGGCGGTGAACCTTTTACAAGAGACCCAGTACTTC
TRBV12-3/TRBV12-4	TRBD1	TRBJ2-7	many	CASSPPGQSYEQYF	TGTGCCAGCAGCCCCCCGGGACAGTCCTACGAGCAGTACTTC
TRBV19	NA	TRBJ1-5	many	CASRPRTESNQPQHF	TGTGCCAGTAGACCGAGGACGGAAAGCAATCAGCCCCAGCATTTT
TRBV27	NA	TRBJ2-7	few	CASSLTPKYEQYF	TGTGCCAGCAGTTTGACTCCTAAATACGAGCAGTACTTC
TRBV18	NA	TRBJ1-1	NA	CASSPPIRGWDTEAFF	TGTGCCAGCTCACCACCGATAAGGGGCTGGGACACTGAAGCTTTCTTT
TRBV11-3	NA	TRBJ2-2	many	CASSPKRGVTGELFF	TGTGCCAGCAGCCCCAAACGAGGAGTCACCGGGGAGCTGTTTTTT
TRBV7-9	NA	TRBJ2-1	NA	CASKRGDYNEQFF	TGTGCCAGCAAGCGAGGGGACTACAATGAGCAGTTCTTC
TRBV7-9	NA	TRBJ2-3	NA	CASSSLDSLAGTQYF	TGTGCCAGCAGCTCGTTGGACTCCCTAGCCGGTACGCAGTATTTT
TRBV12-3/TRBV12-4	NA	TRBJ1-2	NA	CASTLPELHNYGYTF	TGTGCCAGCACCCTCCCGGAATTACATAACTATGGCTACACCTTC
TRBV7-3	NA	TRBJ2-3	many	CASSFGGADTQYF	TGTGCCAGCAGTTTCGGGGGTGCAGATACGCAGTATTTT
TRBV5-6	NA	TRBJ2-2	few	CASSFGQRGELFF	TGTGCCAGCAGCTTCGGACAGCGCGGGGAGCTGTTTTTT
TRBV11-2	NA	TRBJ2-1	many	CASSLVRGTYNEQFF	TGTGCCAGCAGCTTAGTGCGGGGAACCTACAATGAGCAGTTCTTC
TRBV7-3	NA	TRBJ1-1	many	CASSLMGAGLNTEAFF	TGTGCCAGCAGCTTAATGGGGGCCGGGTTGAACACTGAAGCTTTCTTT
TRBV20-1	NA	TRBJ1-4	few	CSAKKRGGEKLFF	TGCAGTGCCAAGAAAAGAGGCGGTGAAAAACTGTTTTTT
TRBV9	NA	TRBJ1-1	few	CASSGLMNTEAFF	TGTGCCAGCAGCGGACTTATGAACACTGAAGCTTTCTTT
TRBV29-1	TRBD1	TRBJ2-1	NA	CSVEQTGGAYNEQFF	TGCAGCGTTGAACAAACAGGGGGAGCCTACAATGAGCAGTTCTTC
TRBV23-1	NA	TRBJ1-1	NA	CASSRAWGPPEAFF	TGCGCCAGCAGTCGAGCCTGGGGTCCCCCTGAAGCTTTCTTT
TRBV20-1	TRBD2	TRBJ2-1	many	CSARAPGGAGGGNEQFF	TGCAGTGCTAGAGCCCCCGGGGGAGCGGGAGGGGGCAATGAGCAGTTCTTC
TRBV10-2	TRBD2	TRBJ2-7	many	CASRPLREVSLYF	TGCGCCAGCAGGCCTCTCCGGGAGGTATCATTATACTTC
TRBV20-1	TRBD2	TRBJ2-3	many	CSAQRPGLGSADTQYF	TGCAGTGCTCAACGCCCGGGACTAGGCTCGGCAGATACGCAGTATTTT
TRBV7-2	NA	TRBJ1-4	many	CASNKNQLGEKLFF	TGTGCCAGCAACAAAAACCAGTTGGGAGAAAAACTGTTTTTT
TRBV3-1	NA	TRBJ2-3	few	CASSHQGASTDTQYF	TGTGCCAGCAGCCACCAAGGTGCTAGCACAGATACGCAGTATTTT
TRBV6-1	NA	TRBJ2-1	few	CASTPQDPYNEQFF	TGTGCCAGCACCCCACAGGACCCCTACAATGAGCAGTTCTTC
TRBV5-4	TRBD2	TRBJ2-1	NA	CASSLARLADYNEQFF	TGTGCCAGCAGCTTGGCCCGACTAGCCGACTACAATGAGCAGTTCTTC
TRBV21-1	NA	TRBJ2-2	few	CASSTTDRPTGELFF	TGTGCCAGCAGCACCACGGACAGACCCACCGGGGAGCTGTTTTTT
TRBV18	NA	TRBJ1-3	few	CASAEDSLSGNTIYF	TGTGCCAGCGCAGAGGACAGTTTGTCTGGAAACACCATATATTTT
TRBV10-3	NA	TRBJ2-7	many	CAISMGHAYEQYF	TGTGCCATCAGTATGGGACACGCGTACGAGCAGTACTTC
TRBV4-1	NA	TRBJ1-2	few	CASSRTGLGGGYTF	TGCGCCAGCAGCCGCACAGGACTCGGGGGGGGCTACACCTTC
TRBV9	TRBD2	TRBJ2-3	few	CASSAPGSTSGGTDTQYF	TGTGCCAGCAGCGCCCCTGGATCGACTAGCGGAGGCACAGATACGCAGTATTTT
TRBV27	TRBD2	TRBJ2-1	NA	CASSFELAGVNEQFF	TGTGCCAGCAGTTTCGAACTAGCGGGAGTTAATGAGCAGTTCTTC
TRBV5-8	NA	TRBJ1-2	NA	CASSFSGYTF	TGTGCCAGCAGCTTCTCGGGCTACACCTTC
TRBV2	NA	TRBJ2-1	many	CASLPVRRNEQFF	TGTGCCAGCCTTCCCGTTCGAAGGAATGAGCAGTTCTTC
TRBV27	TRBD2	TRBJ2-2	NA	CASSFTPELAGKNTGELFF	TGTGCCAGCAGTTTCACTCCCGAACTAGCGGGGAAGAACACCGGGGAGCTGTTTTTT
TRBV11-2	TRBD2	TRBJ2-1	few	CASSPTSLGEQFF	TGTGCCAGCAGCCCGACTAGCTTGGGCGAGCAGTTCTTC
TRBV9	NA	TRBJ2-5	few	CASSVGPGGPRYQETQYF	TGTGCCAGCAGCGTGGGGCCGGGGGGCCCTCGCTACCAAGAGACCCAGTACTTC
TRBV2	NA	TRBJ2-3	NA	CASSEAGAVRPFTDTQYF	TGTGCCAGCAGTGAAGCAGGGGCGGTGCGACCCTTCACAGATACGCAGTATTTT
TRBV16	NA	TRBJ1-5	few	CASSQSRSQPQHF	TGTGCCAGCAGCCAATCGCGTAGTCAGCCCCAGCATTTT
TRBV4-1	TRBD1	TRBJ2-5	few	CASSPGKGAIQETQYF	TGCGCCAGCAGCCCTGGTAAGGGGGCTATTCAAGAGACCCAGTACTTC